A single T cell receptor beta chain is shown here with its context. These data are taken from a study of cytomegalovirus exposure and HLA in healthy donors. The study ran its PCR with 60 Vbeta and 13 Jbeta primers. Sequencing was performed with immunoSEQ multiplex PCR; in TCRdb, only in-frame clones are kept and a portion is missing. The sample includes fewer than 250,000 clones, under 90% of them seen just once. The sequence came from a human donor in good health. Sequencing input: PBMCs.

The CDR3 loop is CASKKNHRGFTGELFF. The CDR3 region has the DNA TGTGCCAGTAAGAAGAATCATCGAGGATTCACCGGGGAGCTGTTTTTT. The gene calls are TRBV19 and TRBJ2-2, with D unresolved. The CDR3 covers 16 residues. The V end was cut by 7 bases, the J end by 4 bases, with 19 bases between. CDR1 LNHDA and CDR2 SQIVND come from the germline V gene (reference sequence).